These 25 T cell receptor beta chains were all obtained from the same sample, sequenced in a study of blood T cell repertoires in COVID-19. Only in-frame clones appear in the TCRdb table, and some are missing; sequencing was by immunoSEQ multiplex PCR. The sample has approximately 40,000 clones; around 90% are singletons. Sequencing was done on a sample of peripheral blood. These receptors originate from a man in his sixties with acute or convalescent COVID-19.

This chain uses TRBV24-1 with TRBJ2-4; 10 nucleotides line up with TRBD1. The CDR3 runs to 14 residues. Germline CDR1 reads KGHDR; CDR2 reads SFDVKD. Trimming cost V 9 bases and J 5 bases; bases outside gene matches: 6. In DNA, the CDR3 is TGTGCCACCTCGGGCGGGACAGGGGAAAACATTCAGTACTTC. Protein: CATSGGTGENIQYF.

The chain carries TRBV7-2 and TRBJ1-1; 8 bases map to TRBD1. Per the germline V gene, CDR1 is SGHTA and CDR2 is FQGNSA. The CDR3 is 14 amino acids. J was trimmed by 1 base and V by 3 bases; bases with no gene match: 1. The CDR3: CASSLDRENTEAFF. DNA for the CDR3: TGTGCCAGCAGCTTGGACAGGGAGAACACTGAAGCTTTCTTT.

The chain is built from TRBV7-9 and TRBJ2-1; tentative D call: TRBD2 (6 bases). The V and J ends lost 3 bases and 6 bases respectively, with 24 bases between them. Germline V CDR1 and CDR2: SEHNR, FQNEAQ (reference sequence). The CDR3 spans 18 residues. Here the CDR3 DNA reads TGTGCCAGCAGCTTTCTCTTAGATTATGGGACTGAAGTCAATGAGCAGTTCTTC. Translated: CASSFLLDYGTEVNEQFF.

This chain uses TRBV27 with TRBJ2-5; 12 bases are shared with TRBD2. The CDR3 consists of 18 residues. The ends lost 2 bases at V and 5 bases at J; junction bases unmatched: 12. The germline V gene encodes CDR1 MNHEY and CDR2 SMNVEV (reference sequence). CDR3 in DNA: TGTGCCAGCAGTTTACGACCCCCCGGGACTAGCGGGTCGGAGACCCAGTACTTC. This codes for CASSLRPPGTSGSETQYF.

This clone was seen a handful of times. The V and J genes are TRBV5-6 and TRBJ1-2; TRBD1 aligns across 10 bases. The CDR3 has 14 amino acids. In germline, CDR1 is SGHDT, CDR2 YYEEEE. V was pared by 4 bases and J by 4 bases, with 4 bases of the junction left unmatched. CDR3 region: CASSTRTGGYGYTF. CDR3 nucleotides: TGTGCCAGCAGCACCCGGACAGGGGGCTATGGCTACACCTTC.

The CDR3 here is CASSQDRDTQYF. The DNA for the CDR3 is TGCGCCAGCAGCCAAGATAGAGATACGCAGTATTTT. The chain is built from TRBV4-3 and TRBJ2-3; unclear D gene. V was pared by 0 bases and J by 5 bases, with 3 bases between. CDR3 length equals 12 residues. CDR1 is LGHNA and CDR2 is YSLEER in the germline V gene.

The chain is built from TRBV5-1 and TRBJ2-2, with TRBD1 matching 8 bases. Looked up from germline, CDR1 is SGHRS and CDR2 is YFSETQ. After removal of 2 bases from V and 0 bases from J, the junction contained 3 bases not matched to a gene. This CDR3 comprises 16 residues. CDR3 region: CASSLVQGANTGELFF. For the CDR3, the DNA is TGCGCCAGCAGCTTAGTACAGGGGGCGAACACCGGGGAGCTGTTTTTT.

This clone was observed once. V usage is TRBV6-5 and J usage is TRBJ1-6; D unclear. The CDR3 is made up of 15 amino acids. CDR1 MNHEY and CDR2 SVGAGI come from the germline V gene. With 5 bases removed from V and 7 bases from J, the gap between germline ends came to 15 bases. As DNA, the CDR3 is TGTGCCAGCAGTCGGACCGGGAGGCCAAATTCACCCCTCCACTTT. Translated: CASSRTGRPNSPLHF.

The CDR3 region has the DNA TGTGCCAGCAACAGGGGTGGCGGAGAGACCCAGTACTTC. Protein product: CASNRGGGETQYF. This chain uses TRBV6-5 with TRBJ2-5, with 7 nucleotides matching TRBD1. The CDR3 has 13 residues. Trimming cost V 7 bases and J 4 bases; bases outside gene matches: 6. Germline V lookup: CDR1 MNHEY, CDR2 SVGAGI.

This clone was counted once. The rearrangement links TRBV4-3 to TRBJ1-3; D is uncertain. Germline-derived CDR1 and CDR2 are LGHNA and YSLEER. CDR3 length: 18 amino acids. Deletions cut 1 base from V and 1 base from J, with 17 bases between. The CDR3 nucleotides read TGCGCCAGCAGCCAAGCCCCACTCGCAGGTAGTTCTGGAAACACCATATATTTT. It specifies CASSQAPLAGSSGNTIYF.

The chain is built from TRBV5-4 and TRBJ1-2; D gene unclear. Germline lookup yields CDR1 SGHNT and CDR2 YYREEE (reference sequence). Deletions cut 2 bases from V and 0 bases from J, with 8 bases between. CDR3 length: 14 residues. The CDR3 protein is CASSFGSSNYGYTF. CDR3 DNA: TGTGCCAGCAGCTTCGGGTCATCTAACTATGGCTACACCTTC. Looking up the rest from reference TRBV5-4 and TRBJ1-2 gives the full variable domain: ETGVTQSPTHLIKTRGQQVTLRCSSQSGHNTVSWYQQALGQGPQFIFQYYREEENGRGNFPPRFSGLQFPNYSSELNVNALELDDSALYLCASSFGSSNYGYTFGSGTRLTVV.

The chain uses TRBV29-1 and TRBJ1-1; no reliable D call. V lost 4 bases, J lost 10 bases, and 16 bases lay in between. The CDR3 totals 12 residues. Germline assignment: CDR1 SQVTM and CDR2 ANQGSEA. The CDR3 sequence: CSVVIYWQAAFF. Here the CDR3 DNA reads TGCAGCGTTGTTATTTATTGGCAGGCAGCTTTCTTT.

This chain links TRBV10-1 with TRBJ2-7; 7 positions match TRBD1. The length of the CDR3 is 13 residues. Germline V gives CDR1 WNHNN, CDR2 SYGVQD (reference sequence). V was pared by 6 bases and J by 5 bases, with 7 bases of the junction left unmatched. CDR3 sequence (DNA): TGCGCCAGCAGACGGACAGGAAACGACGAGCAGTACTTC. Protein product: CASRRTGNDEQYF.

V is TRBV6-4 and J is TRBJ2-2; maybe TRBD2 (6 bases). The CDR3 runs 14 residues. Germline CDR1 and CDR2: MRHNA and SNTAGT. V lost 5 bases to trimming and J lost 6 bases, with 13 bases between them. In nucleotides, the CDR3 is TGTGCCAGCAGTCCCCTAGGAGGGGCCGGGGAGCTGTTTTTT. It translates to CASSPLGGAGELFF.

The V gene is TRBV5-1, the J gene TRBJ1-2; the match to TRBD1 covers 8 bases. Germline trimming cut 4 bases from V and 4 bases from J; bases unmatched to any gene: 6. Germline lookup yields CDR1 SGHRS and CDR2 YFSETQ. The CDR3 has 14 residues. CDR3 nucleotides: TGCGCCAGCAGCCCTCCAGGGGGCAGCTATGGCTACACCTTC. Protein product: CASSPPGGSYGYTF. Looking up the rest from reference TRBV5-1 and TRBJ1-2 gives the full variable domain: KAGVTQTPRYLIKTRGQQVTLSCSPISGHRSVSWYQQTPGQGLQFLFEYFSETQRNKGNFPGRFSGRQFSNSRSEMNVSTLELGDSALYLCASSPPGGSYGYTFGSGTRLTVV.

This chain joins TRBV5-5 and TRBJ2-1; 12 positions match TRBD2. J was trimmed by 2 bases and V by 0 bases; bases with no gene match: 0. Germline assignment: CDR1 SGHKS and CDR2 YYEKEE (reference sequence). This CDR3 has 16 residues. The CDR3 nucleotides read TGTGCCAGCAGCTTGGGACTAGCGGGAGCCTACAATGAGCAGTTCTTC. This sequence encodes CASSLGLAGAYNEQFF.

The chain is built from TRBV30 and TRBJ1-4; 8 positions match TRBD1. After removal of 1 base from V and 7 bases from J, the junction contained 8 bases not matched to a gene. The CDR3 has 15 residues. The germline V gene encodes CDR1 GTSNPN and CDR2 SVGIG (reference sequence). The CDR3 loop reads CAWSARLDRGEKLFF. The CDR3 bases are TGTGCCTGGAGTGCCCGGCTCGACAGGGGTGAAAAACTGTTTTTT.

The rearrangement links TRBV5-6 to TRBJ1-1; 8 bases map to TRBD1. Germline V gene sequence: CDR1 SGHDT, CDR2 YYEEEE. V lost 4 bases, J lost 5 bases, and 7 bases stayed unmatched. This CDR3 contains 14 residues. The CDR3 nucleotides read TGTGCCAGCAGCCCGGTTCAGGGGGCGACTGAAGCTTTCTTT. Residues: CASSPVQGATEAFF. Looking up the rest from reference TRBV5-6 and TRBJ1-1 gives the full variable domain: DAGVTQSPTHLIKTRGQQVTLRCSPKSGHDTVSWYQQALGQGPQFIFQYYEEEERQRGNFPDRFSGHQFPNYSSELNVNALLLGDSALYLCASSPVQGATEAFFGQGTRLTVV.

CDR3 sequence reads: CASRSDNSPLHF. CDR3 in DNA: TGTGCCTCCCGGTCCGATAATTCACCCCTCCACTTT. V is TRBV19 and J is TRBJ1-6; no firm D call. Germline values: CDR1 LNHDA, CDR2 SQIVND (reference sequence). Trimming removed 11 bases at V and 5 bases at J, with 10 bases between. CDR3 length equals 12 residues.

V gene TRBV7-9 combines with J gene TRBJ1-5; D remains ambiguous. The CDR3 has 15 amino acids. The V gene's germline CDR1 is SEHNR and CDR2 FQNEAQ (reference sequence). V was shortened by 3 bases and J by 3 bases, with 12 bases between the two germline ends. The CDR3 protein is CASSFGVVNNQPQHF. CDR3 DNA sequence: TGTGCCAGCAGCTTCGGAGTTGTGAACAATCAGCCCCAGCATTTT.

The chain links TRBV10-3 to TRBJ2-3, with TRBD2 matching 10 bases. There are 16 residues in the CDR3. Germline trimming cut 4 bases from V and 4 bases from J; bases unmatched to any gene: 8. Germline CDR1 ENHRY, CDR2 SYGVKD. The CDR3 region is CAISVRAGGPADTQYF. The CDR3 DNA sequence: TGTGCCATCAGTGTGAGAGCGGGAGGGCCAGCAGATACGCAGTATTTT.

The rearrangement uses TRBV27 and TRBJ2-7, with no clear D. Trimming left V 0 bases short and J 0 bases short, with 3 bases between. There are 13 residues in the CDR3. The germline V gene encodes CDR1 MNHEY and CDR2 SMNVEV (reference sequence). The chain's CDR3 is CASSLSASYEQYF. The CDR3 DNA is TGTGCCAGCAGTTTATCGGCCTCCTACGAGCAGTACTTC.

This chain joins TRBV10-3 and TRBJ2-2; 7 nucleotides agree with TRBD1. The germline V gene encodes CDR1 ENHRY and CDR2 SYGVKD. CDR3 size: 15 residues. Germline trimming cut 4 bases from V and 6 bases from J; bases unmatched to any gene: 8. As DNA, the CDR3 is TGTGCCATCAGTGCGCGACAGGGTCCACCCGGGGAGCTGTTTTTT. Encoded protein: CAISARQGPPGELFF.

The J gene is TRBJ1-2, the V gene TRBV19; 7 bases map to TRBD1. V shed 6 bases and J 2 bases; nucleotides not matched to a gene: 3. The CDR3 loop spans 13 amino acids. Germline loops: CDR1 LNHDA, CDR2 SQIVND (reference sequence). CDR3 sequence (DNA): TGTGCCAGTAGAATGACAGGGAACTATGGCTACACCTTC. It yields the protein CASRMTGNYGYTF.

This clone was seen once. The CDR3 loop reads CASSAKQGLGYTF. DNA of the CDR3: TGCGCCAGCAGCGCGAAACAGGGGCTTGGCTACACCTTC. V gene TRBV5-1 combines with J gene TRBJ1-2; TRBD1 aligns across 7 bases. V shed 4 bases, J shed 7 bases, and the junction held 7 bases outside the gene matches. CDR1 is SGHRS and CDR2 is YFSETQ in the germline V gene. CDR3 size: 13 residues.